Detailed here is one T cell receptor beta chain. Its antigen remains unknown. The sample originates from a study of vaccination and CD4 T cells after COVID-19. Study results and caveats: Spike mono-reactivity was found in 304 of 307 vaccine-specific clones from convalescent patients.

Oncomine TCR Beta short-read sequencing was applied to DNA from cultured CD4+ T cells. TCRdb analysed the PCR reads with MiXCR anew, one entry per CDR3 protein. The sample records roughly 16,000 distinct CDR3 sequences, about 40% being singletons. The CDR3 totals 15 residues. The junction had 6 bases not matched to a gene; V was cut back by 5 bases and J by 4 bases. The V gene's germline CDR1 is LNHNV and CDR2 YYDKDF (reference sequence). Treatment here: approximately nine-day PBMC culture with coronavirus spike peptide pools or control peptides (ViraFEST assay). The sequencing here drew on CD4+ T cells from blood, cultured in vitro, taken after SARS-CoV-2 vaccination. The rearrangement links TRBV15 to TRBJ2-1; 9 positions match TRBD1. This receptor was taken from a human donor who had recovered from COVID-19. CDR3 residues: CATSARDRAYNEQFF. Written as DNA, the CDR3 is TGTGCCACCAGCGCCCGGGACAGGGCGTACAATGAGCAGTTCTTC.